Following are 24 T cell receptor beta chains from one sample sequenced in a study of cytomegalovirus exposure and HLA in healthy donors listed by TCRdb under 2017. The method behind the library was the immunoSEQ multiplex PCR assay. Sourced from immuneACCESS, this table was stored by TCRdb with only in-frame sequences that have V and J called. A share of the clones is absent; for the studies checked, an unresolved V gene accounts for under half, and the remainder has no known explanation. The sample includes around 120,000 clones, with 75% to 90% observed a single time. The ten largest clonotypes hold about 4.2% of the sample. The sequenced sample was PBMCs. These TCRs come from a man younger than 35 in good health and CMV-seropositive.

This chain uses TRBV5-1 with TRBJ2-7, with a weak D call TRBD1 (7 bases). This CDR3 contains 15 residues. The germline V and J ends were trimmed by 1 base and 5 bases, with 16 bases remaining between them. The germline V gene has CDR1 SGHRS and CDR2 YFSETQ. As DNA, the CDR3 is TGCGCCAGCAGCTTGTCCACGACAGGGAGGAACGAGCAGTACTTC. The encoded protein is CASSLSTTGRNEQYF.

CDR3 residues: CASSPLAQETQYF. CDR3 in DNA: TGTGCCAGCTCACCTCTAGCTCAAGAGACCCAGTACTTC. The V gene is TRBV18, the J gene TRBJ2-5; tentative D call: TRBD2 (5 bases). The length of the CDR3 is 13 residues. V was clipped by 3 bases and J by 2 bases, with 7 bases between them. The germline CDR1 and CDR2 sequences are KGHSH and LQKENI. Full variable domain (remainder filled in from reference TRBV18 and TRBJ2-5): NAGVMQNPRHLVRRRGQEARLRCSPMKGHSHVYWYRQLPEEGLKFMVYLQKENIIDESGMPKERFSAEFPKEGPSILRIQQVVRGDSAAYFCASSPLAQETQYFGPGTRLLVL.

The chain couples TRBV5-1 to TRBJ1-4, with 8 bases aligning to TRBD1. Trimming cost V 5 bases and J 5 bases; bases outside gene matches: 8. The CDR3 is 15 amino acids. Germline CDR1 and CDR2: SGHRS and YFSETQ. The CDR3 loop reads CASRTQGARNEKLFF. In DNA form, the CDR3 reads TGCGCCAGCAGAACTCAGGGGGCGCGGAATGAAAAACTGTTTTTT.

This chain uses TRBV19 with TRBJ1-3; D ambiguous. Per germline, CDR1 LNHDA and CDR2 SQIVND (reference sequence). CDR3 length equals 14 residues. V was pared by 3 bases and J by 4 bases, with 10 bases between. CDR3: CASSISYRGNTIYF. In DNA form, the CDR3 reads TGTGCCAGTAGTATTTCCTATCGAGGAAACACCATATATTTT.

This clone has just one count. This chain connects TRBV4-1 to TRBJ2-2, with unresolved D. This CDR3 has 13 amino acids. V was trimmed by 2 bases and J by 2 bases, leaving 3 bases between them. Per the germline V gene, CDR1 is MGHRA and CDR2 is YSYEKL. The CDR3 DNA is TGCGCCAGCAGCCAAACAAACACCGGGGAGCTGTTTTTT. Translation: CASSQTNTGELFF.

This chain joins TRBV5-8 and TRBJ2-7, with 7 positions matching TRBD1. V lost 7 bases and J lost 3; bases outside the gene matches: 10. This CDR3 has 14 amino acids. The V gene's germline CDR1 is SGHTS and CDR2 YDEGEE. CDR3 protein: CASGNTGQRYEQYF. The CDR3 DNA follows: TGTGCCAGCGGAAACACGGGACAGCGCTACGAGCAGTACTTC.

The V call is TRBV2, the J call TRBJ1-4; D is perhaps TRBD1 (6 bases). Trimming shortened V by 2 bases and J by 4 bases, and 11 bases separated the two germline ends. Per germline, CDR1 SNHLY and CDR2 FYNNEI. This CDR3 region has 15 residues. The DNA for the CDR3 is TGTGCCAGCAGTGAAATGGACAGAGATAATGAAAAACTGTTTTTT. This sequence encodes CASSEMDRDNEKLFF.

This clone was detected only a few times. The chain employs TRBV7-2 and TRBJ1-2; D uncertain. CDR1 and CDR2 (germline): SGHTA, FQGNSA. Trimming removed 5 bases from V and 0 bases from J, with 7 bases in between. The CDR3 has 13 amino acids. CDR3 loop: CASSLLTNYGYTF. The CDR3 coding sequence is TGTGCCAGCAGCCTACTTACTAACTATGGCTACACCTTC.

J is TRBJ1-5 and V is TRBV6-1, with no clear D. The V gene's germline CDR1 is MNHNS and CDR2 SASEGT. The CDR3 contains 15 residues. The V gene lost 1 base and the J gene lost 6 bases, with 13 bases spanning the gap. The CDR3 loop is CASSEGGRPSQPQHF. The CDR3 DNA sequence: TGTGCCAGCAGTGAAGGAGGTAGGCCTAGTCAGCCCCAGCATTTT.

A single count supports this clone. The chain couples TRBV5-1 to TRBJ2-5, with TRBD2 matching over 12 bases. CDR1 is SGHRS, CDR2 YFSETQ, per germline. The CDR3 consists of 14 residues. The V and J ends lost 7 bases and 5 bases, in that order; junction bases with no gene match: 6. Written as DNA, the CDR3 is TGCGCCAGCGCGACTAGCGGGGGTTCGGAGACCCAGTACTTC. Encoded protein: CASATSGGSETQYF.

This chain links TRBV28 with TRBJ1-5; no clear D. With 6 bases removed from V and 0 bases from J, the gap between germline ends came to 27 bases. Germline CDR1 reads MDHEN; CDR2 reads SYDVKM. This CDR3 contains 20 residues. CDR3 residues: CASSPPPGSQIRYSNQPQHF. CDR3 nucleotide sequence: TGTGCCAGCAGCCCCCCGCCCGGGAGCCAAATACGGTATAGCAATCAGCCCCAGCATTTT. Full variable domain (missing parts from reference TRBV28 and TRBJ1-5): DVKVTQSSRYLVKRTGEKVFLECVQDMDHENMFWYRQDPGLGLRLIYFSYDVKMKEKGDIPEGYSVSREKKERFSLILESASTNQTSMYLCASSPPPGSQIRYSNQPQHFGDGTRLSIL.

This chain uses TRBV4-3 with TRBJ1-4, with 9 bases that match TRBD1. The CDR3 length is 15 residues. The germline V gene has CDR1 LGHNA and CDR2 YSLEER. Germline trimming cut 0 bases from V and 10 bases from J; bases unmatched to any gene: 6. CDR3 nucleotide sequence: TGCGCCAGCAGCCAAGATGGGACAGGGTATGCAAAACTGTTTTTT. Translated: CASSQDGTGYAKLFF.

The gene calls are TRBV19 and TRBJ1-5, with 7 nucleotides matching TRBD1. From germline, CDR1 is LNHDA and CDR2 SQIVND (reference sequence). With V trimmed by 5 bases and J by 0 bases, 7 bases remained unmatched. The CDR3 loop spans 16 amino acids. The CDR3 spells CASSLKGTDSNQPQHF. Here the CDR3 DNA reads TGTGCCAGTAGTTTAAAAGGGACAGATAGCAATCAGCCCCAGCATTTT.

The chain joins TRBV18 to TRBJ2-2; D may be TRBD1 (6 bases). The CDR3 covers 16 residues. Germline V CDR1 and CDR2: KGHSH, LQKENI. V dropped 6 bases and J dropped 3 bases, with 17 bases sitting between them. The CDR3: CASSPTGSRDTGELFF. CDR3 bases: TGTGCCAGCTCGCCTACAGGGAGCCGGGACACCGGGGAGCTGTTTTTT.

The CDR3 reads CASSMLAGGTEAFF. In nucleotides, the CDR3 is TGTGCCAGTAGTATGTTGGCAGGGGGAACTGAAGCTTTCTTT. The chain employs TRBV19 and TRBJ1-1, with TRBD1 matching over 7 bases. Germline V lookup: CDR1 LNHDA, CDR2 SQIVND (reference sequence). With 3 bases clipped from V and 5 bases from J, the junction kept 6 bases outside the gene matches. The CDR3 has 14 residues.

The chain recombines TRBV28 with TRBJ2-7, with a tentative D call TRBD1 (5 bases). From germline, CDR1 is MDHEN and CDR2 SYDVKM. The CDR3 has 13 amino acids. Trimming pared 4 bases from V and 2 bases from J, leaving 9 bases between. The CDR3 nucleotides are TGTGCCAGCAGTTCAGGGAAGCCCTACGAGCAGTACTTC. Protein product: CASSSGKPYEQYF.

The chain couples TRBV25-1 to TRBJ2-7; TRBD1 matches at 10 bases. This CDR3 has 13 residues. The germline V gene encodes CDR1 MGHDK and CDR2 SYGVNS. V lost 8 bases to trimming and J lost 9 bases; unmatched junction nucleotides: 10. This CDR3 reads CASLGQGVDGQYF. CDR3 sequence (DNA): TGTGCCAGCTTAGGACAGGGGGTCGACGGGCAGTACTTC.

This clone was found a few times. The rearrangement links TRBV4-1 to TRBJ1-2; the match to TRBD1 covers 9 bases. The V gene's germline CDR1 is MGHRA and CDR2 YSYEKL. Trimming removed 2 bases from V and 11 bases from J; junction bases left unmatched: 6. The CDR3 contains 13 residues. Written as DNA, the CDR3 is TGCGCCAGCAGCCAACCCCAAGACAGGGGGTACACCTTC. This encodes CASSQPQDRGYTF.

The chain couples TRBV11-2 to TRBJ2-7, with TRBD1 matching 11 bases. V dropped 6 bases and J dropped 3; count of bases not matched to a gene: 4. This CDR3 spans 14 amino acids. Germline V gene sequence: CDR1 SGHAT, CDR2 FQNNGV. CDR3 nucleotides: TGTGCCAGCAGTTCCGGGACAGGGGGCTACGAGCAGTACTTC. This translates into CASSSGTGGYEQYF.

The genes are TRBV2 and TRBJ2-2, with 7 bases that match TRBD1. The CDR3 contains 15 residues. Looked up from germline, CDR1 is SNHLY and CDR2 is FYNNEI. V lost 6 bases to trimming and J lost 4 bases; unmatched junction nucleotides: 8. The CDR3 region is CASSRDSLITGELFF. The DNA of the CDR3 is TGTGCCAGCAGCCGGGACAGCCTAATCACCGGGGAGCTGTTTTTT.

The chain carries TRBV6-5 and TRBJ1-3; a weak D match, TRBD1 (5 bases). Germline lookup yields CDR1 MNHEY and CDR2 SVGAGI. The CDR3 loop spans 15 amino acids. V was shortened by 2 bases and J by 0 bases, with 8 bases between the two germline ends. CDR3 residues: CASSYAGNSGNTIYF. As DNA, the CDR3 is TGTGCCAGCAGTTACGCAGGGAACTCTGGAAACACCATATATTTT.

The chain carries TRBV9 and TRBJ2-5, with 7 bases identical to TRBD2. After removal of 0 bases from V and 7 bases from J, the junction contained 6 bases not matched to a gene. The germline V gene has CDR1 SGDLS and CDR2 YYNGEE. This CDR3 comprises 14 residues. The CDR3: CASSVDPGRGTQYF. The DNA for the CDR3 is TGTGCCAGCAGCGTAGATCCGGGGAGGGGGACCCAGTACTTC.

The chain carries TRBV5-1 and TRBJ1-1; 7 positions match TRBD1. This CDR3 comprises 15 residues. Germline V gives CDR1 SGHRS, CDR2 YFSETQ. V gave up 0 bases and J gave up 1 base; unmatched junction bases: 3. In DNA, the CDR3 is TGCGCCAGCAGCTTGGACCAGGGGGAGAACACTGAAGCTTTCTTT. Its protein is CASSLDQGENTEAFF. The full variable domain, its missing parts supplied by reference TRBV5-1 and TRBJ1-1, is KAGVTQTPRYLIKTRGQQVTLSCSPISGHRSVSWYQQTPGQGLQFLFEYFSETQRNKGNFPGRFSGRQFSNSRSEMNVSTLELGDSALYLCASSLDQGENTEAFFGQGTRLTVV.

The genes are TRBV7-9 and TRBJ1-2; 7 bases line up with TRBD1. The germline V gene has CDR1 SEHNR and CDR2 FQNEAQ (reference sequence). This CDR3 is built from 15 residues. V dropped 1 base and J dropped 7; count of bases not matched to a gene: 9. CDR3 loop: CASSLGTGGVFGYTF. CDR3 nucleotides: TGTGCCAGCAGCTTAGGGACAGGTGGGGTGTTTGGCTACACCTTC.